This TCR beta chain was retrieved from a study of blood T cells in healthy people across ages. General study results and limits: The CMV status of each donor remained undetermined, and this could have confounded shifts in expanded clonotypes. No conclusive comparison of naive versus antigen-experienced cells was possible with unsorted PBMCs.

Using a J-beta primer mix together with a sample-barcoded 5' primer, a second PCR was run for roughly 6 to 12 cycles. One entry per CDR3 protein results from TCRdb running MiXCR on the 5' RACE reads. The data show about 680,000 distinct CDR3 sequences, approximately 50% seen once. Researchers collected about 9.7 milliliters of peripheral blood from every single donor. On this clonotype: Its target is unknown.

V shed 7 bases and J shed 1 base, with 13 bases lying between them. The CDR3 loop spans 14 amino acids. Germline CDR1 is MNHNS and CDR2 is SASEGT. This clonotype was sampled from an older woman in good health. Sequenced material: blood. V and J are TRBV6-1 and TRBJ2-5; D possibly corresponds to TRBD2 (7 bases). CDR3 region: CASTGGGVQETQYF. The CDR3 DNA is TGTGCCAGCACCGGAGGGGGGGTCCAAGAGACCCAGTACTTC.